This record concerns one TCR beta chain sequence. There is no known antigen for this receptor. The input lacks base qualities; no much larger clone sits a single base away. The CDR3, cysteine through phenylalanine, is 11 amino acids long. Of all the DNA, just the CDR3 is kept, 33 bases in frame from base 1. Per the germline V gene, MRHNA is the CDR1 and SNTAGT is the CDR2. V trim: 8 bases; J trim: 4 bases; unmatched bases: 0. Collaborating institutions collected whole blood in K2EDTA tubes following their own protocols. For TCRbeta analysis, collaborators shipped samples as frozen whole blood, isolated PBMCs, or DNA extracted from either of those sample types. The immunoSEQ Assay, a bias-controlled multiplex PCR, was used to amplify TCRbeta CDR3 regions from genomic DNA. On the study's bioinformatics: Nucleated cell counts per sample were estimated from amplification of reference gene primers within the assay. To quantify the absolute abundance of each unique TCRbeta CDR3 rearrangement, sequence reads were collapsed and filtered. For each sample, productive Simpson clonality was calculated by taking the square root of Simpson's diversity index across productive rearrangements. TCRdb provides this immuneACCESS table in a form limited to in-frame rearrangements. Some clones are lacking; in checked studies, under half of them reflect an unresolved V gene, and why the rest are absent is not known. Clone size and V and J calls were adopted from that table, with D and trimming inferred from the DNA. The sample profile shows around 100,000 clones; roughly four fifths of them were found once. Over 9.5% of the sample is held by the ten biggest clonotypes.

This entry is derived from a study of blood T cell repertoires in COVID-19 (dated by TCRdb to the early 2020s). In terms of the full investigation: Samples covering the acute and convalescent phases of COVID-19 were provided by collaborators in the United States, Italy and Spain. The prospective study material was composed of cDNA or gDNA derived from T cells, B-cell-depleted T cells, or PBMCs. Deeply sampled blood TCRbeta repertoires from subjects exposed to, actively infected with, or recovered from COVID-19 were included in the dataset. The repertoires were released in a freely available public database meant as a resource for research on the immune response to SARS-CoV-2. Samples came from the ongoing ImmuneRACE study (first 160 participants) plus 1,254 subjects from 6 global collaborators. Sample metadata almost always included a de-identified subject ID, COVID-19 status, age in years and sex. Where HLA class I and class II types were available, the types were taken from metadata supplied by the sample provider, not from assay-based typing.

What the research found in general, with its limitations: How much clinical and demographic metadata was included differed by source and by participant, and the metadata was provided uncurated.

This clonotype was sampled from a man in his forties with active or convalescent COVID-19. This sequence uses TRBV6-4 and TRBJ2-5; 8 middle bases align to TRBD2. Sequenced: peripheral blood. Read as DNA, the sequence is TGTGCCAGCCGGGGGGGAGAGACCCAGTACTTC. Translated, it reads CASRGGETQYF.